This passage covers 27 T cell receptor beta chains from one sample sequenced in a study of T cells in Graves' hyperthyroidism and ophthalmopathy. TCR beta CDR3 region amplification was performed from RNA transcripts. An initial round of RT-PCR targeting the TCR CDR3 relied on the HTBI primer set. TCRdb itself ran the multiplex PCR reads through MiXCR, one entry per CDR3 protein. Among some 440,000 distinct CDR3 sequences listed, 15% to 19% were seen once. Sequenced material: blood. These receptors were obtained from a woman between 18 and 29 years old with Graves' hyperthyroidism.

V gene TRBV14 combines with J gene TRBJ1-3, with D perhaps TRBD1 (5 bases). This CDR3 has 14 amino acids. The V end was cut by 3 bases, the J end by 3 bases, with 9 bases between. The germline V gene has CDR1 SGHDN and CDR2 FVKESK. CDR3 in amino acids: CASSQGPLGNTIYF. The CDR3 DNA is TGTGCCAGCAGCCAGGGACCGCTTGGAAACACCATATATTTT.

This clonotype has only a few counts. The CDR3 nucleotides read TGTGCCAGTAGCACCCCGGGACAGGGGTATGGCTACACCTTC. Translation gives CASSTPGQGYGYTF. The genes are TRBV19 and TRBJ1-2; 10 nucleotides agree with TRBD1. The germline gives CDR1 LNHDA, CDR2 SQIVND (reference sequence). The CDR3 is 14 residues long. Trimming removed 6 bases from V and 5 bases from J; junction bases left unmatched: 6.

There are many counts of this clonotype. The J gene is TRBJ2-2, the V gene TRBV20-1; TRBD2 aligns across 9 bases. CDR3 length equals 15 residues. Germline trimming cut 1 base from V and 1 base from J; bases unmatched to any gene: 1. Per germline, CDR1 DFQATT and CDR2 SNEGSKA (reference sequence). The CDR3 DNA sequence: TGCAGTGCTAGAGGACTAGCGGTGAACACCGGGGAGCTGTTTTTT. It encodes CSARGLAVNTGELFF.

There are many counts of this clonotype. The chain recombines TRBV18 with TRBJ1-4; D is undetermined. The CDR3 is made up of 12 amino acids. In germline, CDR1 is KGHSH, CDR2 LQKENI. V lost 0 bases, J lost 10 bases, and 6 bases lay in between. The CDR3 loop is CASSPPTGKLFF. CDR3 coding DNA: TGTGCCAGCTCACCACCGACGGGAAAACTGTTTTTT.

V usage is TRBV6-1 and J usage is TRBJ1-1; D unclear. The CDR3 totals 12 residues. CDR1 and CDR2 from the germline V gene are MNHNS and SASEGT. Trimming pared 6 bases from V and 2 bases from J, leaving 7 bases between. For the CDR3, the DNA is TGTGCCAGCAGATGGGGTAACACTGAAGCTTTCTTT. Translation gives CASRWGNTEAFF.

This clonotype was counted at least ten times. V and J are TRBV11-3 and TRBJ2-1; 8 bases match TRBD2. Germline V CDR1 and CDR2: SGHNT, YENEEA. After removal of 3 bases from V and 10 bases from J, the junction contained 8 bases not matched to a gene. The CDR3 covers 14 residues. In DNA, the CDR3 is TGTGCCAGCAGCTTGGGACTAGGGACCCGAGAGCAGTTCTTC. It encodes CASSLGLGTREQFF. The full variable domain, its missing parts supplied by reference TRBV11-3 and TRBJ2-1, is EAGVVQSPRYKIIEKKQPVAFWCNPISGHNTLYWYLQNLGQGPELLIRYENEEAVDDSQLPKDRFSAERLKGVDSTLKIQPAELGDSAVYLCASSLGLGTREQFFGPGTRLTVL.

There are many counts of this clonotype. The chain joins TRBV24-1 to TRBJ1-2; D unclear. The V gene's germline CDR1 is KGHDR and CDR2 SFDVKD. V was clipped by 3 bases and J by 4 bases, with 5 bases between them. The CDR3 has 12 residues. The DNA for the CDR3 is TGTGCCACCAGTGATGAAATCTATGGCTACACCTTC. Amino acids: CATSDEIYGYTF.

This chain joins TRBV20-1 and TRBJ2-2; D may correspond to TRBD1 or TRBD2 (5 bases each). The V end lost 3 bases, the J end lost 6 bases, and 14 bases lay between the germline ends. CDR3 size: 14 residues. Germline V CDR1 and CDR2: DFQATT, SNEGSKA (reference sequence). The chain's CDR3 is CSASFGAGPGELFF. The CDR3 nucleotides read TGCAGTGCTAGCTTCGGGGCAGGGCCCGGGGAGCTGTTTTTT.

Of note for this clonotype: At one boundary the junction diverges from the germline segment, which might be a read error. CDR3: CASRYSQMNTEAFF. The CDR3 coding sequence is TGTGCCAGCAGGTACTCACAGATGAACACTGAAGCTTTCTTT. The rearrangement uses TRBV6-6 and TRBJ1-1; D is uncertain. Germline V CDR1 and CDR2: MNHNY, SVGAGI (reference sequence). The CDR3 sequence is 14 residues long.

The table lists this clonotype with many counts. The CDR3 bases are TGCGCCAGCATCCCGGACAGGGGCGGCACTGAAGCTTTCTTT. This translates into CASIPDRGGTEAFF. The genes are TRBV5-1 and TRBJ1-1; 9 bases align to TRBD1. From germline, CDR1 is SGHRS and CDR2 YFSETQ. The CDR3 has 14 residues. Losses at the gene ends were 6 bases for V and 4 bases for J; bases not matched to a gene: 7.

This clonotype was seen a few times. The chain combines TRBV28 with TRBJ2-7; no firm D call. The CDR3 runs 12 residues. Germline V CDR1 and CDR2: MDHEN, SYDVKM. Deletions cut 6 bases from V and 2 bases from J, with 8 bases between. CDR3: CASRVGPYEQYF. Written as DNA, the CDR3 is TGTGCCAGCAGGGTAGGGCCCTACGAGCAGTACTTC.

This clonotype was found a few times. The V gene is TRBV9, the J gene TRBJ2-4; TRBD2 aligns across 8 bases. J gave up 9 bases and V 6 bases, and 17 bases lay outside the gene matches. The V gene's germline CDR1 is SGDLS and CDR2 YYNGEE. The CDR3 length is 16 residues. The CDR3 sequence: CASTKSREGRGSIQYF. In DNA, the CDR3 is TGTGCCAGCACGAAGTCTCGGGAGGGCCGGGGGAGCATTCAGTACTTC.

The chain has TRBV27 and TRBJ1-5; 8 bases are a match to TRBD1. The CDR3 loop spans 15 amino acids. Germline V lookup: CDR1 MNHEY, CDR2 SMNVEV (reference sequence). Losses at the gene ends were 6 bases for V and 0 bases for J; bases not matched to a gene: 4. The CDR3 reads CASRDRAYSNQPQHF. The CDR3 region has the DNA TGTGCCAGCAGGGACAGGGCTTATAGCAATCAGCCCCAGCATTTT.

In this sample, this clonotype turned up many times. The chain joins TRBV20-1 to TRBJ2-5; 9 nucleotides agree with TRBD2. CDR1 DFQATT and CDR2 SNEGSKA come from the germline V gene (reference sequence). Germline trimming cut 3 bases from V and 4 bases from J; bases unmatched to any gene: 3. The CDR3 covers 13 residues. Here the CDR3 reads CSASLAGVETQYF. The DNA for the CDR3 is TGCAGTGCTAGTTTAGCGGGGGTAGAGACCCAGTACTTC.

The table lists this clonotype with many counts. The chain uses TRBV20-1 and TRBJ1-1, with TRBD1 matching over 8 bases. The germline V gene encodes CDR1 DFQATT and CDR2 SNEGSKA (reference sequence). The V gene end was trimmed by 5 bases and the J gene end by 9 bases; junction bases not matched to a gene: 5. CDR3 size: 11 residues. In nucleotides, the CDR3 is TGCAGTGCTCGGACAGGGACCCAAGCTTTCTTT. This gives the protein CSARTGTQAFF.

This chain uses TRBV4-1 with TRBJ2-5; D is uncertain. Germline CDR1 is MGHRA and CDR2 is YSYEKL. The CDR3 is 12 amino acids. Trimming left V 3 bases short and J 4 bases short, with 6 bases between. CDR3 DNA sequence: TGCGCCAGCAGCCATTGGGGAGAGACCCAGTACTTC. Translation: CASSHWGETQYF.

The V and J genes are TRBV5-6 and TRBJ1-2; D is uncertain. The germline V and J ends were trimmed by 4 bases and 3 bases, with 7 bases remaining between them. CDR3 length: 12 residues. Germline assignment: CDR1 SGHDT and CDR2 YYEEEE. CDR3 DNA sequence: TGTGCCAGCAGCAACGATGACTATGGCTACACCTTC. It yields the protein CASSNDDYGYTF.

This clonotype was counted between two and nine times. V and J are TRBV11-2 and TRBJ2-1, with 9 bases fitting TRBD2. The CDR3 totals 15 residues. Trimming removed 1 base from V and 14 bases from J; junction bases left unmatched: 12. CDR1 is SGHAT and CDR2 is FQNNGV in the germline V gene. Here the CDR3 DNA reads TGTGCCAGCAGCTTAGGGGGCCATAGCGGGAGATGGAAGTTCTTC. Its translation is CASSLGGHSGRWKFF.

The V call is TRBV20-1, the J call TRBJ2-1; 9 nucleotides align to TRBD2. Germline V gene data show CDR1 as DFQATT and CDR2 as SNEGSKA (reference sequence). Trimming at V came to 3 bases and at J to 3 bases, leaving 12 bases not matched to a gene. The CDR3 runs to 17 residues. CDR3 bases: TGCAGTGCTAGTACCCCTCGGGCTAGCGGGAACTACAATGAGCAGTTCTTC. Translation gives CSASTPRASGNYNEQFF.

The table lists this clonotype with a few counts. This may stem from a read error, because a much larger clone lies one nucleotide away. This sequence joins TRBV5-5 and TRBJ1-2, with a tentative D call TRBD1 (6 bases). Trimming removed 0 bases at V and 4 bases at J, with 10 bases between. The CDR3 loop spans 14 amino acids. From germline, CDR1 is SGHKS and CDR2 YYEKEE (reference sequence). CDR3 DNA sequence: TGTGCCAGCAGCTTGGCCAGGGGCGGCTATGGCTACACCTTC. Translated: CASSLARGGYGYTF.

This clonotype has ten or more counts. The genes are TRBV28 and TRBJ1-5, with 7 bases fitting TRBD1. The V gene's germline CDR1 is MDHEN and CDR2 SYDVKM. J gave up 2 bases and V 8 bases, and 15 bases lay outside the gene matches. This CDR3 contains 17 residues. DNA for the CDR3: TGTGCCAGCTCACCCCAGACAGGGATCGCACGCAATCAGCCCCAGCATTTT. Translating it yields CASSPQTGIARNQPQHF.

The sample holds a few counts of this clonotype. This rearrangement joins TRBV2 to TRBJ2-5; 8 bases map to TRBD2. The CDR3 spans 13 residues. V lost 5 bases and J lost 3; bases outside the gene matches: 2. Per germline, CDR1 SNHLY and CDR2 FYNNEI. The CDR3 nucleotides are TGTGCCAGCAGTAATAGCGGGGAAGAGACCCAGTACTTC. Translated: CASSNSGEETQYF.

This clonotype was recorded many times. V gene TRBV7-2 combines with J gene TRBJ2-7; 10 positions match TRBD1. Germline values: CDR1 SGHTA, CDR2 FQGNSA. The CDR3 consists of 15 residues. Trimming cost V 6 bases and J 7 bases; bases outside gene matches: 12. DNA of the CDR3: TGTGCCAGCAGATCCTCGGGACAGGGGTCCTCAGAGCAGTACTTC. Translating gives CASRSSGQGSSEQYF.

At least ten counts were recorded for this clonotype. This CDR3 reads CASSPGGVPSNEQFF. Written as DNA, the CDR3 is TGTGCCAGCAGTCCTGGCGGGGTCCCCTCGAATGAGCAGTTCTTC. The chain has TRBV28 and TRBJ2-1, with D perhaps TRBD2 (6 bases). V was clipped by 5 bases and J by 7 bases, with 18 bases between them. This CDR3 contains 15 residues. CDR1 and CDR2 from the germline V gene are MDHEN and SYDVKM.

This clonotype was recorded a few times. V usage is TRBV18 and J usage is TRBJ1-6; 7 nucleotides agree with TRBD1. This CDR3 comprises 15 residues. Germline-derived CDR1 and CDR2 are KGHSH and LQKENI. With V trimmed by 2 bases and J by 9 bases, 7 bases remained unmatched. CDR3 region: CASSPKPQGGSPLHF. The CDR3 nucleotides read TGTGCCAGCTCACCAAAGCCGCAGGGGGGTTCACCCCTCCACTTT.

This clonotype showed up many times. This chain uses TRBV3-1 with TRBJ1-2; 12 bases map to TRBD1. The CDR3 sequence is 16 residues long. V lost 3 bases, J lost 7 bases, and 9 bases stayed unmatched. Germline V gene data show CDR1 as LGHDT and CDR2 as YNNKEL (reference sequence). This chain's CDR3 is CASSHTGGTGGSGYTF. In nucleotides, the CDR3 is TGTGCCAGCAGCCACACCGGCGGGACAGGGGGCTCTGGCTACACCTTC.

The sample holds many counts of this clonotype. The chain employs TRBV15 and TRBJ2-1, with 7 bases matching TRBD1. V lost 1 base to trimming and J lost 4 bases; unmatched junction nucleotides: 4. Looked up from germline, CDR1 is LNHNV and CDR2 is YYDKDF (reference sequence). The CDR3 has 15 amino acids. This CDR3 is CATSRVQDRYNEQFF. DNA of the CDR3: TGTGCCACCAGCAGAGTCCAGGACAGGTACAATGAGCAGTTCTTC. The whole variable domain, remainder taken from reference TRBV15 and TRBJ2-1, is DAMVIQNPRYQVTQFGKPVTLSCSQTLNHNVMYWYQQKSSQAPKLLFHYYDKDFNNEADTPDNFQSRRPNTSFCFLDIRSPGLGDTAMYLCATSRVQDRYNEQFFGPGTRLTVL.